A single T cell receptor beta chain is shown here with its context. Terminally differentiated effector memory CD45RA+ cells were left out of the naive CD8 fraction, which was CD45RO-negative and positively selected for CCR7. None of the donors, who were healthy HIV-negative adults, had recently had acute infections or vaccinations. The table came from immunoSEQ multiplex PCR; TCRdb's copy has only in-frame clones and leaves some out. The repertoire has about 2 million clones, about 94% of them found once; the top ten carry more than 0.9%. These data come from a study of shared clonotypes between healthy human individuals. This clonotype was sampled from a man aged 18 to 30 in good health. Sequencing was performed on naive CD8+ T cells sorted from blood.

The CDR3 protein is CASSPLADSHYGYTF. The CDR3, as DNA: TGTGCCAGCAGTCCCTTGGCCGACAGCCACTATGGCTACACCTTC. The chain joins TRBV28 to TRBJ1-2, with D possibly TRBD1 on 5 matching bases. The V end was cut by 5 bases, the J end by 3 bases, with 16 bases between. The CDR3 has 15 residues. Germline assignment: CDR1 MDHEN and CDR2 SYDVKM.